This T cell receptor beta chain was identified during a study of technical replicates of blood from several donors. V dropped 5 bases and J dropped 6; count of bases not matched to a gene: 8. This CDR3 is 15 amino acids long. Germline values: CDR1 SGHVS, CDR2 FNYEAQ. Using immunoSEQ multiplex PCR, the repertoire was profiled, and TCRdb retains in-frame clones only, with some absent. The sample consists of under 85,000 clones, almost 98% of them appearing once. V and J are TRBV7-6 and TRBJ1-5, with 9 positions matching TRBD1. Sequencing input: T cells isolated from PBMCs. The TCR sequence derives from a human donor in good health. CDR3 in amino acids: CASSPGTGLVQPQHF. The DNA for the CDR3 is TGTGCCAGCAGCCCCGGGACAGGGTTGGTTCAGCCCCAGCATTTT.